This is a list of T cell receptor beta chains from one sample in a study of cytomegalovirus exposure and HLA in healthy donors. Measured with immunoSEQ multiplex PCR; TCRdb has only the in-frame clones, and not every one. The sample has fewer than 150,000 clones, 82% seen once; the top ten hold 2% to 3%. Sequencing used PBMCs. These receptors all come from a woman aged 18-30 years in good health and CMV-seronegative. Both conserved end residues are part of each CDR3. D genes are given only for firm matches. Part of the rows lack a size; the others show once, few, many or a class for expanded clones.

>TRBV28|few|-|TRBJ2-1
TGTGCCAGCAGTTTACCCGTCCGACAGACCCCGTTCTTC
CASSLPVRQTPFF
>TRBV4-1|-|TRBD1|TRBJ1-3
TGCGCCAGCAGCCGAGGGTCCGGACAGGGCGGGAACACCATATATTTT
CASSRGSGQGGNTIYF
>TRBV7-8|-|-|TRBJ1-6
TGTGCCAGCAGCTTAGCTTCGGTGGATAATTCACCCCTCCACTTT
CASSLASVDNSPLHF
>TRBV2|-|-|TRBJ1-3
TGTGCCAGCAGTGAATTCCTCTCTGGAAACACCATATATTTT
CASSEFLSGNTIYF
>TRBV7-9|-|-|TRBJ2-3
TGTGCCAGCAGCTTAGCGCCGGGGACAGATACGCAGTATTTT
CASSLAPGTDTQYF
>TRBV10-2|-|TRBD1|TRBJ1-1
TGCGCCAGCAGATACGGACAGGAAAACACTGAAGCTTTCTTT
CASRYGQENTEAFF
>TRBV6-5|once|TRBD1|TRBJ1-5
TGTGCCAGCAGCCGGGACAGGGGGCGACAGCCCCAGCATTTT
CASSRDRGRQPQHF
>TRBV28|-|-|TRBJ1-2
TGTGCCAGCACCACCGGACAGTATGGCTACACCTTC
CASTTGQYGYTF
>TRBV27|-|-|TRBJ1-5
TGTGCCAGCAGTTTATGGGGCCAGCCCCAGCATTTT
CASSLWGQPQHF
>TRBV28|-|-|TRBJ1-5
TGTGCCAGCAGTTTATTGGAGAGGAGTCAGCCCCAGCATTTT
CASSLLERSQPQHF
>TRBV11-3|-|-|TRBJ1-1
TGTGCCAGCAGCTTAAATGGTGGCAGGGGTAAAGTGAATGAAGCTTTCTTT
CASSLNGGRGKVNEAFF
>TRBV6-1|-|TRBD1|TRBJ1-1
TGTGCCAGCAGTGGCAGGGGGCATCACACTGAAGCTTTCTTT
CASSGRGHHTEAFF
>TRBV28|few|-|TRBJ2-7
TGTGCCAGCAGCCCTGAGACGGGACACCGCGAGCAGTACTTC
CASSPETGHREQYF
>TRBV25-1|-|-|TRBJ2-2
TGTGCCAGCAGTGTACAGGGATCCACCGGGGAGCTGTTTTTT
CASSVQGSTGELFF
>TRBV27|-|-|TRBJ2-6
TGTGCCAGCAGGGACATGGGGACCAACGTCCTGACTTTC
CASRDMGTNVLTF
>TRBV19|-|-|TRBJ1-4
TGTGCCAGTACCCCCCGAGCCCGACGGTCCAGGGGCGAAAAACTGTTTTTT
CASTPRARRSRGEKLFF
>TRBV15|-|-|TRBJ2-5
TGTGCCACCAGCAGAGGGCGGGCCCAAGAGACCCAGTACTTC
CATSRGRAQETQYF
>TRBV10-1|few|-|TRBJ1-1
TGCGCCAGCAGTCACGGGGGGAAGAGTGAAGCTTTCTTT
CASSHGGKSEAFF
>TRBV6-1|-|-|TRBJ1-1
TGTGCCGGGGGGGTAGGGATGAACACTGAAGCTTTCTTT
CAGGVGMNTEAFF
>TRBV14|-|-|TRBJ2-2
TGTGCCAGCAGCCAAGTGAGGCAGAACACCGGGGAGCTGTTTTTT
CASSQVRQNTGELFF
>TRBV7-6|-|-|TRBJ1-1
TGTGCCAGCAGCCCCCGGGGAGGTTGGGGGAACACTGAAGCTTTCTTT
CASSPRGGWGNTEAFF
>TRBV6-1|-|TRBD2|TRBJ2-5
TGTGCCAGCAGTGTAACTAGCGGGCGCCAAGAGACCCAGTACTTC
CASSVTSGRQETQYF
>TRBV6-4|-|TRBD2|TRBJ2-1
TGTGCCAGCAGTCCTAGCGGGGGGGCAGGAAATGAGCAGTTCTTC
CASSPSGGAGNEQFF
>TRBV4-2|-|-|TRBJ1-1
TGTGCCAGCAGCCAGGTACCCATGGACAGCATGAACACTGAAGCTTTCTTT
CASSQVPMDSMNTEAFF
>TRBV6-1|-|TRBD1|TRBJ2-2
TGTGCCAGCAATACAGGGGGAGCGGGTGGCGGGGAGCTGTTTTTT
CASNTGGAGGGELFF
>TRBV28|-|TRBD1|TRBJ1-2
TGTGCCAGCAGTTTACACAGGGGGTGGGTCTATGGCTACACCTTC
CASSLHRGWVYGYTF
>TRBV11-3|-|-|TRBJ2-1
TGTGCCAGCAGCAGCTCGGGGACAAACTCCTACAATGAGCAGTTCTTC
CASSSSGTNSYNEQFF
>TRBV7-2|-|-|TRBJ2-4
TGTGCCAGCAGTCCGGCCAGGGCCAAAAACATTCAGTACTTC
CASSPARAKNIQYF
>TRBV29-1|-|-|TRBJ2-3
TGCAGCGTTGAAAGGGGGAACAGTAACACAGATACGCAGTATTTT
CSVERGNSNTDTQYF
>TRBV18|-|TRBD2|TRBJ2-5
TGTGCCAGCTGGACTAGCGGGCAAGAGACCCAGTACTTC
CASWTSGQETQYF
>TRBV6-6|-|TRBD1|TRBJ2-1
TGTGCCAGCAGTTACCGAGGGACAGGGATTGACAATGAGCAGTTCTTC
CASSYRGTGIDNEQFF
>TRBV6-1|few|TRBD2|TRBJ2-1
TGTGCCAGCAATCCGACTAGCGGGAACTACAATGAGCAGTTCTTC
CASNPTSGNYNEQFF
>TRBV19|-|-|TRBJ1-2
TGTGCCAGTAGTATCCGGGGGGACTATGGCTACACCTTC
CASSIRGDYGYTF
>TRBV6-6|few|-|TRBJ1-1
TGTGCCAGCAGTCGGACTGAAAACACTGAAGCTTTCTTT
CASSRTENTEAFF
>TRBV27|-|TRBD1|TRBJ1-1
TGTGCCAGCAGTTCGTTTGGGACAGGGGGGGCTGAAGCTTTCTTT
CASSSFGTGGAEAFF
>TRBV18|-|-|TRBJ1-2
TGTGCCAGCTCCCTAAAGGGGGTTTTCTCTGGCTACACCTTC
CASSLKGVFSGYTF
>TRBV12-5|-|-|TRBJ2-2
TGTGCTAGTGGTTTGGACCAACCGCTCAGGGTGAACACCGGGGAGCTGTTTTTT
CASGLDQPLRVNTGELFF
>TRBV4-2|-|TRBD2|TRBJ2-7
TGTGCCAGCAGCCAGGCTGCGGGAGGGCCGTACGAGCAGTACTTC
CASSQAAGGPYEQYF
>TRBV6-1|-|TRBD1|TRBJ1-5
TGTGCCAGCAGTCGGGACAGGGGATATTATCAGCCCCAGCATTTT
CASSRDRGYYQPQHF
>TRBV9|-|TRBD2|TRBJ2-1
TGTGCCAGCAGCGTAGATTTGCGGGGGGGCGGGGATGAGCAGTTCTTC
CASSVDLRGGGDEQFF
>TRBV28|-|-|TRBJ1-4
TGTGCCACCTCTACGCCCGCTAATGAAAAACTGTTTTTT
CATSTPANEKLFF
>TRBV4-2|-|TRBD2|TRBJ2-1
TGTGCCAGCAGCCAGGGACTAGCGGGGGACAATGAGCAGTTCTTC
CASSQGLAGDNEQFF
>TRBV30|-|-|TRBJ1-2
TGTGCCTGGAGTGTATATTCGGGGGAAGTGCATGGCTACACCTTC
CAWSVYSGEVHGYTF
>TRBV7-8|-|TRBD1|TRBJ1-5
TGTGCCAGCAGCTTCCTAACAGGGGAAAAAGACAATCAGCCCCAGCATTTT
CASSFLTGEKDNQPQHF
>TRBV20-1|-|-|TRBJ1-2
TGCAGTGGATCAGGGGACTATGGCTACACCTTC
CSGSGDYGYTF
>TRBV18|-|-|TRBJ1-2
TGTGCCAGCTCGGTATCTGGACAATTCTATGGCTACACCTTC
CASSVSGQFYGYTF
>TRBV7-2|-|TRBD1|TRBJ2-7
TGTGCCAGCAGCTTAGCACTATTTGGGGACAGGGTTTCCGAGCAGTACTTC
CASSLALFGDRVSEQYF
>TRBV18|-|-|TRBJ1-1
TGTGCCAGCTCGCCCAAAGGGGCTTCAGGCTTGGTTTTCTTT
CASSPKGASGLVFF
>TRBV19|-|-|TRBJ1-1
TGTGCCAGTAGTATAACTGGGGCAGGCATCACTGAAGCTTTCTTT
CASSITGAGITEAFF
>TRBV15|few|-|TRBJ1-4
TGTGCCACCAGCAGAGCAGGGTTGGGAGGTGAAAAACTGTTTTTT
CATSRAGLGGEKLFF
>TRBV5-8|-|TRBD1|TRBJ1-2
TGTGCCAGCAGCTTGGCCGGGACAGGGTCAATAGGCTACACCTTC
CASSLAGTGSIGYTF
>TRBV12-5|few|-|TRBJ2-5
TGTGCTAGTGGTGGGCCTCTCCAAGAGACCCAGTACTTC
CASGGPLQETQYF
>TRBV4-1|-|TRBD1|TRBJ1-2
TGCGCCAGCAGCCAAGAATTTAGTGATCGGGTGGGGGGGGACAGGGATGGCTACACCTTC
CASSQEFSDRVGGDRDGYTF
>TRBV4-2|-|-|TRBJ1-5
TGTGCCAGCAGCCAAGATTTTCAGGGCGAACCGCCCCAGCATTTT
CASSQDFQGEPPQHF
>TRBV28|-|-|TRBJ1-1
TGTGCCAGCAGGGCGAGGGGGACTGAAGCTTTCTTT
CASRARGTEAFF
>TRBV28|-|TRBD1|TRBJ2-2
TGTGCCAGCAGTCTTGGGAGGACAGGGGACACCGGGGAGCTGTTTTTT
CASSLGRTGDTGELFF
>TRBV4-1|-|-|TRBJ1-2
TGCGCCAGCAGCCTCCGGACAGCTAACTATGGCTACACCTTC
CASSLRTANYGYTF
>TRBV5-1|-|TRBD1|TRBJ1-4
TGCGCCAGCAGCCCAGGACAGGTGGTGGGGAATGAAAAACTGTTTTTT
CASSPGQVVGNEKLFF
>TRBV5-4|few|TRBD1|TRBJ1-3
TGTGCCAGCAGCGCGGGACAGGGGGACTCTGGAAACACCATATATTTT
CASSAGQGDSGNTIYF